The clone carrying this T cell receptor (beta chain) came up once. Its antigen is currently unknown. This sample was included in a study of T cells in Graves' hyperthyroidism and ophthalmopathy. Study conclusions and caveats: Ophthalmopathy, which appeared later, was predicted by the model a median about 6 months before onset.

Patients aged 18 to 65 had newly diagnosed hyperthyroidism lasting under 2 months. What was amplified from RNA transcripts were TCR beta CDR3 regions. Using the HTBI primer set, a first-round RT-PCR was run on the TCR CDR3. One entry per CDR3 protein, called by TCRdb with MiXCR from the multiplex PCR reads. The sample includes 560,000 or so distinct CDR3 sequences, roughly 50% of them seen just once. Sequences were obtained from peripheral blood or thyroid tissue (not recorded which). This clonotype was sampled from a woman younger than 35 with Graves' hyperthyroidism.

The CDR3: CASSARTGGSPLHF. CDR3 in DNA: TGTGCCAGCAGCGCACGGACAGGAGGTTCACCCCTCCACTTT. J is TRBJ1-6 and V is TRBV7-1; 7 bases map to TRBD1. TRBV7-1 has ORF status, its function being uncertain. This CDR3 is 14 amino acids long. V shed 5 bases, J shed 9 bases, and the junction held 7 bases outside the gene matches.